This TCR beta chain derives from a study of regulatory T cells in long-lasting Graves disease. Study as a whole: Newly diagnosed Graves' patients had taken antithyroid drugs under 3 months. Study-wide findings and caveats: Favoring TRBV28, TRBJ1-2 and TRBJ2-5 was a feature seen in persistent disease.

Investigators prepared the TCR beta libraries by applying iRepertoire HTBI primers and Arm-PCR of CDR3 regions. MiXCR, run by TCRdb on the multiplex PCR reads, gives a single entry per CDR3 protein. Of about 370,000 distinct CDR3 sequences listed, around 15% were seen once; the top ten hold about a fifth. Worth noting for this clonotype: Its antigen remains unidentified.

Time point of the sample: newly diagnosed GD, antithyroid drugs for less than 3 months. Following extraction of RNA from PBMCs, that RNA was used to make the TCR library. CDR3 length: 14 amino acids. The germline gives CDR1 SGHRS, CDR2 YFSETQ. V was clipped by 6 bases and J by 6 bases; unmatched bases: 6. The chain carries TRBV5-1 and TRBJ2-5, with 12 positions matching TRBD2. This sequence originates from a female donor with Graves disease. Sequenced here: peripheral blood mononuclear cells (PBMCs), sampled at new diagnosis, from a patient treated with antithyroid drugs. The CDR3 DNA reads as TGCGCCAGCACCCGGACTAGCGGGGAAAAGACCCAGTACTTC. Its protein is CASTRTSGEKTQYF.